This T cell receptor beta chain is from a study of T cells in localized non-small cell lung cancer. Profiling relied on immunoSEQ multiplex PCR, and the TCRdb table lists in-frame clones only, not all of them. Among about 2,100 clones listed, 22% were seen once. Study outcomes and limitations: Of the tissues analyzed, uninvolved adjacent lung showed maximal T cell clonality, greater than tumor. Because sequencing included only one region (of the tumor), heterogeneity remains possible. Prolonged overall survival went with higher T cell density in the blood.

By share of the sample, this clone is medium-sized. As yet, its antigen is unknown. J was trimmed by 3 bases and V by 0 bases; bases with no gene match: 7. From germline, CDR1 is MNHGY and CDR2 SAAAGT. The CDR3 is 16 residues long. The input for sequencing was lung tumor tissue, taken before any cancer treatment. The chain links TRBV6-8 to TRBJ1-1; 7 nucleotides agree with TRBD1. The clonotype was recovered from a woman aged 35 to 70 with stage I lung adenocarcinoma. The CDR3: CASSYSKTGKYTEAFF. In DNA, the CDR3 is TGTGCCAGCAGTTACTCTAAGACAGGGAAGTACACTGAAGCTTTCTTT.